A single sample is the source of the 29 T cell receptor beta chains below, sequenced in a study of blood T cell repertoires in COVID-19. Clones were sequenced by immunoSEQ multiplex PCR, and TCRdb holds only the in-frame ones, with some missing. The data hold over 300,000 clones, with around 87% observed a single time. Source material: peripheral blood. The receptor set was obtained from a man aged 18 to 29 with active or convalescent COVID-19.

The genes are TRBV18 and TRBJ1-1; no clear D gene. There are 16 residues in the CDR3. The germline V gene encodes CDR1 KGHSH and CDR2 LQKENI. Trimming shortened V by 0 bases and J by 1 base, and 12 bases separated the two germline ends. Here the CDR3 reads CASSPPERGANTEAFF. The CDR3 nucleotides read TGTGCCAGCTCACCACCGGAGCGGGGAGCGAACACTGAAGCTTTCTTT.

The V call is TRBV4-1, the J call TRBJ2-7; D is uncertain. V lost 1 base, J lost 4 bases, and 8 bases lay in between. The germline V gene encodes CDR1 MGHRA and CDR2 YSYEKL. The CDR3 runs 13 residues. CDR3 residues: CASSQGRNYEQYF. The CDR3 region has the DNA TGCGCCAGCAGCCAAGGCAGAAATTACGAGCAGTACTTC.

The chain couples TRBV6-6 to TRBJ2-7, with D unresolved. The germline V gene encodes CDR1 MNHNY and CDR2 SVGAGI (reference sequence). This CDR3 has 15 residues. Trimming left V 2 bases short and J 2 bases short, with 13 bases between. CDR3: CASSYGPIITYEQYF. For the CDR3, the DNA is TGTGCCAGCAGTTACGGGCCTATTATAACCTACGAGCAGTACTTC.

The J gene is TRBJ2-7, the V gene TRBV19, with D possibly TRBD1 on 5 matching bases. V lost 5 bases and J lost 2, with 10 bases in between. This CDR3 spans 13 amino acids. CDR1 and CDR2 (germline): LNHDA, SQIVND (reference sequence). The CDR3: CASSHTGTYEQYF. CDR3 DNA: TGTGCCAGTAGTCATACAGGAACCTACGAGCAGTACTTC.

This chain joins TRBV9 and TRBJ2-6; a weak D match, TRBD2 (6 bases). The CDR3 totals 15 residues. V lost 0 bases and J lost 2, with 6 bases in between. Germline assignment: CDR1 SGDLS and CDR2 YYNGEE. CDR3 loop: CASSVGGAGANVLTF. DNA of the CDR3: TGTGCCAGCAGCGTAGGGGGGGCTGGGGCCAACGTCCTGACTTTC.

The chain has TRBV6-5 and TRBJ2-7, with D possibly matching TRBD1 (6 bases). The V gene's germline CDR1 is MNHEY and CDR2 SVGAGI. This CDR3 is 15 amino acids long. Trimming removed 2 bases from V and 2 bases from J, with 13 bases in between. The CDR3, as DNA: TGTGCCAGCAGTTACACAGCGGACAGAACCTACGAGCAGTACTTC. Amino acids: CASSYTADRTYEQYF.

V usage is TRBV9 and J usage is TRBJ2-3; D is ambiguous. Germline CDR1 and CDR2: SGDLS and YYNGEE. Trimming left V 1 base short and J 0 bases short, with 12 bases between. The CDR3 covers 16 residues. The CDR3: CASSVFRGPSTDTQYF. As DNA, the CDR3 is TGTGCCAGCAGCGTATTCCGCGGTCCAAGCACAGATACGCAGTATTTT.

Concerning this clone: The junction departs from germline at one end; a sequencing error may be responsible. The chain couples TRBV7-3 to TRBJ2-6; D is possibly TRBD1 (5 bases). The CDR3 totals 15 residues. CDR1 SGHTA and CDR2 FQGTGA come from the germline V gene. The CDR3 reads CASSSGLSGANVLTF. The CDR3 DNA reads TGTGCCAGCAGCTCCGGTCTCTCTGGGGCCAACGTGCTGACTTTC. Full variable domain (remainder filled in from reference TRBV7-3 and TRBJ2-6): GAGVSQTPSNKVTEKGKYVELRCDPISGHTALYWYRQSLGQGPEFLIYFQGTGAADDSGLPNDRFFAVRPEGSVSTLKIQRTERGDSAVYLCASSSGLSGANVLTFGAGSRLTVL.

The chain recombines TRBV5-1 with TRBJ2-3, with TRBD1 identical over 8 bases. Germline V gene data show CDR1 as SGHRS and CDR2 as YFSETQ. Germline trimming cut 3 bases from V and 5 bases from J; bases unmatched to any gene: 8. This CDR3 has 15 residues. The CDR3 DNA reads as TGCGCCAGCAGCTATATTACAGGGGGAGTAGATACGCAGTATTTT. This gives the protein CASSYITGGVDTQYF.

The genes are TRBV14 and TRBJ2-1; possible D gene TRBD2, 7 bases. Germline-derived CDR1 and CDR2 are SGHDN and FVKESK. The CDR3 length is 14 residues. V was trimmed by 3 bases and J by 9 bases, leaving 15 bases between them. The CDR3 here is CASSQVRGGGEQFF. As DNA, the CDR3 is TGTGCCAGCAGCCAGGTCAGGGGAGGGGGTGAGCAGTTCTTC.

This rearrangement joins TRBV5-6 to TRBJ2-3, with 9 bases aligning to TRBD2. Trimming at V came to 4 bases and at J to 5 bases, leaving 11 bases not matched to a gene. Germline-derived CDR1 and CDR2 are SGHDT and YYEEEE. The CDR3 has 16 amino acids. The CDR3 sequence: CASSGQTSGRIDTQYF. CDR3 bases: TGTGCCAGCAGCGGGCAGACTAGCGGAAGGATAGATACGCAGTATTTT.

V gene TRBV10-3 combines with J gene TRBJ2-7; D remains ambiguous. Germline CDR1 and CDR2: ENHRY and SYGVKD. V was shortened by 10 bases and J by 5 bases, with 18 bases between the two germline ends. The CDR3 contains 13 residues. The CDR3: CATTQVVYHEQYF. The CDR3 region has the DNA TGTGCCACCACACAAGTTGTGTACCACGAGCAGTACTTC.

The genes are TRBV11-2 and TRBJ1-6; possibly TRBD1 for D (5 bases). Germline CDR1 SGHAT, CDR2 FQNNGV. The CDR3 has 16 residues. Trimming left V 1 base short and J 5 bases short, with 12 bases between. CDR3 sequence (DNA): TGTGCCAGCAGCTTAGGGGGCAGGGTCCATAATTCACCCCTCCACTTT. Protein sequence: CASSLGGRVHNSPLHF.

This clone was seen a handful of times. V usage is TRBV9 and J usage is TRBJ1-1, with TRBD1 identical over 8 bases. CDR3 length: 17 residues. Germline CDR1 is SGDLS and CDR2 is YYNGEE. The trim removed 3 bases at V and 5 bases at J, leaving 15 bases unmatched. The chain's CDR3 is CASSAEGQGAPGTEAFF. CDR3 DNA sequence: TGTGCCAGCAGCGCAGAGGGGCAGGGGGCGCCGGGTACTGAAGCTTTCTTT.

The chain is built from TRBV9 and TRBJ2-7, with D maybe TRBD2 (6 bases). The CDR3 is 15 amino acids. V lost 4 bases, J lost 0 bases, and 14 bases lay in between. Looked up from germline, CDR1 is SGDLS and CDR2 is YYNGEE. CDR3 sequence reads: CASSPSGGTSYEQYF. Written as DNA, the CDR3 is TGTGCCAGCAGCCCGTCGGGCGGGACCTCCTACGAGCAGTACTTC.

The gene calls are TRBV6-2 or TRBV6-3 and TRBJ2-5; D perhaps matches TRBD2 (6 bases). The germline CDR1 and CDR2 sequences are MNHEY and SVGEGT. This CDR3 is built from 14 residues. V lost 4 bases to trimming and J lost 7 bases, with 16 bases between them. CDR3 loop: CASSFGTPSGTQYF. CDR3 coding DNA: TGTGCCAGCAGTTTCGGGACTCCCTCGGGGACCCAGTACTTC.

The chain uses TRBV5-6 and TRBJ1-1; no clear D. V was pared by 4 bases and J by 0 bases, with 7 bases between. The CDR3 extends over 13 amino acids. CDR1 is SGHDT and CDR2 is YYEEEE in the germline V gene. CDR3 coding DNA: TGTGCCAGCAGCCTGTATATGAACACTGAAGCTTTCTTT. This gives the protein CASSLYMNTEAFF.

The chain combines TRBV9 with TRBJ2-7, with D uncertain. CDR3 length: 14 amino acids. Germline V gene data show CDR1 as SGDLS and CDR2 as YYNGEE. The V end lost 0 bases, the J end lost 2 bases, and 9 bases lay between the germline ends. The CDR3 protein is CASSVGVTAYEQYF. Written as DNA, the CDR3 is TGTGCCAGCAGCGTAGGAGTAACGGCCTACGAGCAGTACTTC.

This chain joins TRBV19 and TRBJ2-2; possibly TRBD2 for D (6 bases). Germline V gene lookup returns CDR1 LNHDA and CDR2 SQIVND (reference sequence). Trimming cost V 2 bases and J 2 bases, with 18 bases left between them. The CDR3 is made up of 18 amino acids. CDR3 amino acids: CASSINGGTFVNTGELFF. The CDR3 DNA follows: TGTGCCAGTAGTATAAATGGGGGGACTTTCGTCAACACCGGGGAGCTGTTTTTT.

The CDR3 here is CASSLRTRTDNYGYTF. The CDR3 bases are TGTGCCAGCAGCTTACGCACCCGGACAGACAACTATGGCTACACCTTC. This chain connects TRBV7-2 to TRBJ1-2, with D perhaps matching TRBD1 (6 bases). CDR1 and CDR2 (germline): SGHTA, FQGNSA. V lost 2 bases and J lost 2, with 15 bases in between. CDR3 length: 16 residues.

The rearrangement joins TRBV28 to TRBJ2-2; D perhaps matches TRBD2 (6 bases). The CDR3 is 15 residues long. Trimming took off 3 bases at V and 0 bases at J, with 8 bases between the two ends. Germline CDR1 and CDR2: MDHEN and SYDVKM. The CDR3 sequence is CASSFGLPNTGELFF. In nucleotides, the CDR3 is TGTGCCAGCAGTTTTGGACTACCGAACACCGGGGAGCTGTTTTTT. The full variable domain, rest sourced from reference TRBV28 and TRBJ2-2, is DVKVTQSSRYLVKRTGEKVFLECVQDMDHENMFWYRQDPGLGLRLIYFSYDVKMKEKGDIPEGYSVSREKKERFSLILESASTNQTSMYLCASSFGLPNTGELFFGEGSRLTVL.

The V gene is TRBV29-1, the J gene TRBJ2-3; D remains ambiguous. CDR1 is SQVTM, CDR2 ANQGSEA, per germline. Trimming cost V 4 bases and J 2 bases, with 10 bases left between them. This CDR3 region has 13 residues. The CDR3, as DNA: TGCAGCGTTGCAGGCAGGAACACAGATACGCAGTATTTT. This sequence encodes CSVAGRNTDTQYF.

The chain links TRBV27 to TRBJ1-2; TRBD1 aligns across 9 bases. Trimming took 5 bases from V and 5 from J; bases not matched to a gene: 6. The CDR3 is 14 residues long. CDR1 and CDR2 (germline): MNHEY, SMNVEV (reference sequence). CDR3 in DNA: TGTGCCAGCAGTACTGGACAGGGGACTTATGGCTACACCTTC. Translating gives CASSTGQGTYGYTF.

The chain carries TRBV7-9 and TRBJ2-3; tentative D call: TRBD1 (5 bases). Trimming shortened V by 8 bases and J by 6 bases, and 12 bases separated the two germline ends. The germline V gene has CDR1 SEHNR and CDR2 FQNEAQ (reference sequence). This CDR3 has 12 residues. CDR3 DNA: TGTGCCAGCCGCCAGGGTTCGGATACGCAGTATTTT. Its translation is CASRQGSDTQYF.

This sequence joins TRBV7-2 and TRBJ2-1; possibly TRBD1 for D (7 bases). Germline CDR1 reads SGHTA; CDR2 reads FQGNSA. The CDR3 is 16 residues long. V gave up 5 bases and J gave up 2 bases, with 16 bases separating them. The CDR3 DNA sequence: TGTGCCAGCAGCCAGGGGGGTGCGGGGACCTACAATGAGCAGTTCTTC. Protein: CASSQGGAGTYNEQFF.

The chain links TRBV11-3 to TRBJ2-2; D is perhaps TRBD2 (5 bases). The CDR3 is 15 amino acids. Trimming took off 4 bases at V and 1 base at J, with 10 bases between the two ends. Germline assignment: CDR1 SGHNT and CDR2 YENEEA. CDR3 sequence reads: CASSWSGLNTGELFF. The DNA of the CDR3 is TGTGCCAGCAGCTGGAGCGGACTGAACACCGGGGAGCTGTTTTTT.

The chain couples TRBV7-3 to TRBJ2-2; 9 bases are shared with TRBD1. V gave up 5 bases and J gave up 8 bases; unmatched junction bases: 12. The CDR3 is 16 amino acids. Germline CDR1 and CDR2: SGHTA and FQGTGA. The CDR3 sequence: CASSRNRDRASGELFF. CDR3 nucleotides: TGTGCCAGCAGCAGAAACCGGGACAGGGCGTCTGGGGAGCTGTTTTTT.

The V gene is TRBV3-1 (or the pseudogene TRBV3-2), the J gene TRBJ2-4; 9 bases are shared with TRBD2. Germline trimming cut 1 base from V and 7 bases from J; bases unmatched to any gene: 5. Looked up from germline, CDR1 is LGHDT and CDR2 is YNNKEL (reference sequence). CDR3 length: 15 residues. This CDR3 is CASSQGSGSYNIQYF. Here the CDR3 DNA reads TGTGCCAGCAGCCAAGGTAGCGGGAGTTATAACATTCAGTACTTC.

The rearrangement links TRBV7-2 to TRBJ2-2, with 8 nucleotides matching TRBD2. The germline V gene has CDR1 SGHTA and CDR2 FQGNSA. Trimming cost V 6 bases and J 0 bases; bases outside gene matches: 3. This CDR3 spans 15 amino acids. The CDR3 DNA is TGTGCCAGCAGTTGGGGACTAGCGAACACCGGGGAGCTGTTTTTT. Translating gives CASSWGLANTGELFF.